One and the same sample provided the 19 T cell receptor beta chains below, sequenced in a study of human T cells and chemical hapten exposure. TCRdb analysed the RACE reads with MiXCR anew, one entry per CDR3 protein. The sample contains some 78,000 distinct CDR3 sequences, about 8.6% of which appear only once. The sample's time point: healthy volunteer bleed at 6 weeks. It was unfractionated whole blood from which total RNA was extracted. Sequenced material: whole blood. These receptors were collected from a male donor in good health. Some clones in this sample may be carry-over from other donors' samples.

This clonotype occurred many times. The rearrangement uses TRBV29-1 and TRBJ2-3, with D perhaps TRBD1 (6 bases). Trimming removed 6 bases from V and 2 bases from J, with 12 bases in between. Germline CDR1 and CDR2: SQVTM and ANQGSEA. The CDR3 is 13 amino acids. The CDR3 nucleotides are TGCAGCGTGGCACAGGGTTCCACAGATACGCAGTATTTT. Protein: CSVAQGSTDTQYF.

This clonotype came up many times. This chain connects TRBV7-9 to TRBJ2-3; tentatively, D is TRBD2 (5 bases). This CDR3 is 13 amino acids long. Trimming shortened V by 1 base and J by 6 bases, and 8 bases separated the two germline ends. Germline V gene lookup returns CDR1 SEHNR and CDR2 FQNEAQ (reference sequence). DNA of the CDR3: TGTGCCAGCAGCTTAGGGGAGAGGGATACGCAGTATTTT. Amino acids: CASSLGERDTQYF.

This clonotype was detected a few times. This chain uses TRBV7-6 with TRBJ2-7; D is perhaps TRBD2 (6 bases). From germline, CDR1 is SGHVS and CDR2 FNYEAQ. Deletions cut 5 bases from V and 4 bases from J, with 18 bases between. The CDR3 is 15 amino acids. The CDR3 sequence: CASSPSSGVGYEQYF. The CDR3 bases are TGTGCCAGCAGCCCCTCCTCGGGAGTCGGGTACGAGCAGTACTTC.

Many counts were recorded for this clonotype. This chain connects TRBV10-3 to TRBJ2-7; TRBD1 agrees at 9 bases. V lost 4 bases, J lost 3 bases, and 4 bases stayed unmatched. This CDR3 contains 14 residues. Germline CDR1 ENHRY, CDR2 SYGVKD. The DNA for the CDR3 is TGTGCCATCAGTGGCGGGACAGGGATCTACGAGCAGTACTTC. It specifies CAISGGTGIYEQYF.

The table lists this clonotype with many counts. The CDR3 coding sequence is TGTGCCAGCAGTCCACAGGGGAAAGGAAATTCACCCCTCCACTTT. Protein product: CASSPQGKGNSPLHF. V gene TRBV6-2 or TRBV6-3 combines with J gene TRBJ1-6; 7 bases fit TRBD1. The CDR3 contains 15 residues. Per germline, CDR1 MNHEY and CDR2 SVGEGT. Trimming took 5 bases from V and 7 from J; bases not matched to a gene: 8.

This chain links TRBV20-1 with TRBJ2-3; 13 bases map to TRBD2. The germline CDR1 and CDR2 sequences are DFQATT and SNEGSKA (reference sequence). This CDR3 has 15 amino acids. Germline trimming cut 3 bases from V and 4 bases from J; bases unmatched to any gene: 4. CDR3 nucleotide sequence: TGCAGTGCTAGGAAGGGACTAGCGGGACCAGATACGCAGTATTTT. Amino acid sequence: CSARKGLAGPDTQYF.

This clonotype was detected only a few times. V is TRBV7-9 and J is TRBJ2-6, with D possibly TRBD2 on 6 matching bases. CDR3 size: 18 residues. CDR1 and CDR2 (germline): SEHNR, FQNEAQ (reference sequence). The germline V and J ends were trimmed by 3 bases and 0 bases, with 15 bases remaining between them. The CDR3 nucleotides read TGTGCCAGCAGCTTGGCGGGGCTTAGTGGCTCTGGGGCCAACGTCCTGACTTTC. It encodes CASSLAGLSGSGANVLTF. Filled out from reference TRBV7-9 and TRBJ2-6, the complete variable domain reads DTGVSQNPRHKITKRGQNVTFRCDPISEHNRLYWYRQTLGQGPEFLTYFQNEAQLEKSRLLSDRFSAERPKGSFSTLEIQRTEQGDSAMYLCASSLAGLSGSGANVLTFGAGSRLTVL.

This clonotype has only a few counts. V is TRBV5-6 and J is TRBJ1-1, with TRBD1 identical over 7 bases. V dropped 0 bases and J dropped 1; count of bases not matched to a gene: 3. The CDR3 contains 15 residues. Germline CDR1 is SGHDT and CDR2 is YYEEEE. Written as DNA, the CDR3 is TGTGCCAGCAGCTTGGAGACAGGGCCGAACACTGAAGCTTTCTTT. Amino acids: CASSLETGPNTEAFF.

This clonotype has at least ten counts. The J gene is TRBJ2-1, the V gene TRBV10-1; D might be TRBD2 (6 bases). Germline V lookup: CDR1 WNHNN, CDR2 SYGVQD (reference sequence). CDR3 size: 18 residues. V dropped 2 bases and J dropped 0 bases, with 17 bases sitting between them. CDR3 bases: TGCGCCAGCAGTGAGCCCCGTGGCGGGGCTCTCTCCTACAATGAGCAGTTCTTC. Its translation: CASSEPRGGALSYNEQFF.

The V and J genes are TRBV29-1 and TRBJ2-7, with 7 bases aligning to TRBD1. The CDR3 totals 15 residues. Germline loops: CDR1 SQVTM, CDR2 ANQGSEA. Trimming removed 7 bases from V and 0 bases from J; junction bases left unmatched: 12. The CDR3 loop reads CSASYPGQSSYEQYF. CDR3 DNA sequence: TGCAGCGCCTCCTATCCGGGACAGAGCTCCTACGAGCAGTACTTC.

V is TRBV9 and J is TRBJ2-7; D uncertain. Germline V gives CDR1 SGDLS, CDR2 YYNGEE. CDR3 length: 13 amino acids. V was cut by 0 bases and J by 0 bases, with 4 bases left in between. The CDR3 bases are TGTGCCAGCAGCGTAGGCAGCTCCTACGAGCAGTACTTC. Amino acid sequence: CASSVGSSYEQYF. Supplemented by reference TRBV9 and TRBJ2-7, the full variable domain reads DSGVTQTPKHLITATGQRVTLRCSPRSGDLSVYWYQQSLDQGLQFLIQYYNGEERAKGNILERFSAQQFPDLHSELNLSSLELGDSALYFCASSVGSSYEQYFGPGTRLTVT.

This chain uses TRBV20-1 with TRBJ2-3; no clear D. Looked up from germline, CDR1 is DFQATT and CDR2 is SNEGSKA (reference sequence). V shed 3 bases and J shed 9 bases, with 13 bases lying between them. This CDR3 is 12 amino acids long. The CDR3 protein is CSASSRTGTQYF. CDR3 DNA: TGCAGTGCTAGCTCCCGGACCGGCACGCAGTATTTT.

This chain links TRBV12-3 or TRBV12-4 with TRBJ2-7; TRBD1 might be the D (7 bases). V was trimmed by 6 bases and J by 4 bases, leaving 16 bases between them. The CDR3 runs 14 residues. CDR3 amino acids: CASRSRDRDYEQYF. CDR3 sequence (DNA): TGTGCCAGCAGGTCGCGGGACAGAGATTACGAGCAGTACTTC.

In this sample, this clonotype turned up many times. This chain links TRBV12-3 or TRBV12-4 with TRBJ2-2, with TRBD1 as a possible D gene (5 bases). Trimming took 2 bases from V and 7 from J, leaving 11 bases between them. The CDR3 covers 14 residues. CDR3 region: CASSLKGAGGELFF. Written as DNA, the CDR3 is TGTGCCAGCAGTTTAAAAGGGGCCGGCGGGGAGCTGTTTTTT.

This clonotype turned up a few times. The gene calls are TRBV6-5 and TRBJ2-1; 8 bases are shared with TRBD2. V lost 5 bases to trimming and J lost 5 bases; unmatched junction nucleotides: 11. Looked up from germline, CDR1 is MNHEY and CDR2 is SVGAGI. CDR3 length: 16 amino acids. The CDR3 region is CASSPLSGSTHNEQFF. Here the CDR3 DNA reads TGTGCCAGCAGTCCTCTCAGCGGGAGCACCCACAATGAGCAGTTCTTC.

This clonotype appeared a few times. The rearrangement uses TRBV5-1 and TRBJ2-5; D is unclear. This CDR3 region has 15 residues. The V end lost 0 bases, the J end lost 5 bases, and 14 bases lay between the germline ends. Germline V gives CDR1 SGHRS, CDR2 YFSETQ. This CDR3 reads CASSLDADSRETQYF. In nucleotides, the CDR3 is TGCGCCAGCAGCTTGGATGCAGACTCTCGGGAGACCCAGTACTTC.

This sequence joins TRBV7-9 and TRBJ2-2, with TRBD2 matching over 8 bases. Germline lookup yields CDR1 SEHNR and CDR2 FQNEAQ (reference sequence). The trim removed 5 bases at V and 5 bases at J, leaving 16 bases unmatched. This CDR3 has 18 residues. The CDR3 is CASSRYSTGLDETGELFF. The CDR3 DNA follows: TGTGCCAGCAGCCGGTACTCTACGGGACTAGATGAAACCGGGGAGCTGTTTTTT.

V gene TRBV11-3 combines with J gene TRBJ2-3; a weak D match, TRBD1 (6 bases). Trimming left V 2 bases short and J 0 bases short, with 12 bases between. Germline CDR1 is SGHNT and CDR2 is YENEEA. The CDR3 consists of 16 residues. The CDR3 DNA is TGTGCCAGCAGCTTATACACAGGGATTAGCACAGATACGCAGTATTTT. Its protein product is CASSLYTGISTDTQYF. Looking up the rest from reference TRBV11-3 and TRBJ2-3 gives the full variable domain: EAGVVQSPRYKIIEKKQPVAFWCNPISGHNTLYWYLQNLGQGPELLIRYENEEAVDDSQLPKDRFSAERLKGVDSTLKIQPAELGDSAVYLCASSLYTGISTDTQYFGPGTRLTVL.

The chain is built from TRBV7-2 and TRBJ1-2; D may be TRBD1 (6 bases). The CDR3 contains 15 residues. V lost 2 bases and J 4 bases, leaving 14 bases between the germline ends. Germline V lookup: CDR1 SGHTA, CDR2 FQGNSA. This CDR3 is CASSLTGKGGYGYTF. The CDR3 DNA follows: TGTGCCAGCAGCTTAACAGGGAAGGGAGGCTATGGCTACACCTTC.